The clone carrying this T cell receptor (beta chain) appeared many times. Its antigen remains unknown. Researchers amplified the TCR beta CDR3 regions from RNA transcripts. First-round RT-PCR with HTBI primers amplified the TCR CDR3 region. TCRdb re-called the multiplex PCR reads through MiXCR, storing one row per CDR3 protein. The table has more than 600,000 distinct CDR3 sequences, around 15% seen once. The data originate from a study of T cells in Graves' hyperthyroidism and ophthalmopathy. Findings and caveats of the study: Blood shared most expanded thyroid clonotypes above 0.001.

J was trimmed by 5 bases and V by 2 bases; bases with no gene match: 16. The length of the CDR3 is 18 residues. From germline, CDR1 is SGHAT and CDR2 FQNNGV. The V and J genes are TRBV11-2 and TRBJ2-5, with TRBD2 matching over 8 bases. This sequence was found in a young man with Graves' hyperthyroidism. Sequencing used blood. The CDR3 nucleotides are TGTGCCAGCAGCTTAAAGGCCCGCCAGGGACTAGGTGCGGAGACCCAGTACTTC. This translates into CASSLKARQGLGAETQYF.